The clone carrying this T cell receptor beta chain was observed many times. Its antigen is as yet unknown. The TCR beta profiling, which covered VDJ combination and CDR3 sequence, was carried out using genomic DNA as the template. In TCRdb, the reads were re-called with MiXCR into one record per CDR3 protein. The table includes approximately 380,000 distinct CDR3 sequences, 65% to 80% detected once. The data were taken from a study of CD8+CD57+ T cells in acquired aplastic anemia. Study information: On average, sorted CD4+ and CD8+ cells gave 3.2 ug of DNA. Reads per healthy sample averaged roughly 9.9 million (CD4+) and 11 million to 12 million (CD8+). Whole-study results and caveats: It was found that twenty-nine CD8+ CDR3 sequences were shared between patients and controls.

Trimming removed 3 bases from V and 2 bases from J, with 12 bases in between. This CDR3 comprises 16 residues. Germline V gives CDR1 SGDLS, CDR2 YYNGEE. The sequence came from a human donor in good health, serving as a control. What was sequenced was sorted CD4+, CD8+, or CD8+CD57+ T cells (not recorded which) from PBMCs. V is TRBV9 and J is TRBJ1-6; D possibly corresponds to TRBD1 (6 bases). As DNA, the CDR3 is TGTGCCAGCAGCGCTCCAGGGGACCCCTATAATTCACCCCTCCACTTT. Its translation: CASSAPGDPYNSPLHF.